Sequencing of this T cell receptor (beta chain) was carried out in a study of T cell repertoires in cytomegalovirus infection. TCRdb fed the reads into MiXCR, producing one record per CDR3 protein. The table includes roughly 920,000 distinct CDR3 sequences, roughly a third detected once. In germline, CDR1 is MNHEY, CDR2 SVGEGT. This CDR3 is built from 16 residues. J lost 0 bases, V lost 2 bases, and 2 bases had no gene match. This clonotype came up once. What it binds is unknown. The chain links TRBV6-2 or TRBV6-3 to TRBJ2-2, with 8 nucleotides matching TRBD1. The material sequenced was cultured CD8+ T cells from PBMCs, taken from culture after CMV antigen stimulation. The TCR was taken from a human donor in good health (CMV status not recorded). Some clones in this sample may be carry-over from other donors' samples. CDR3: CASSYLDRANTGELFF. The CDR3 bases are TGTGCCAGCAGTTACCTGGACAGGGCGAACACCGGGGAGCTGTTTTTT.